The rows below give T cell receptor beta chains drawn from one sample of a study of cytomegalovirus exposure and HLA in healthy donors. Some clones are missing from TCRdb's copy, which holds only in-frame ones; the method was immunoSEQ multiplex PCR. The sample records some 190,000 clones, roughly 10% being singletons. Sequenced input: PBMCs. The receptors here all came from a woman aged 25 to 39 in good health and CMV-seropositive. The CDR3 runs from the conserved cysteine through the conserved F or W. The D gene is left open where the match is weak. Size is omitted from some rows. Given values are once, few, many or a class for expanded clones.

few TRBJ2-7 TRBV5-1 . 15 TGCGCCAGCAGCTTGGATCCAGGGTCCGATTACGAGCAGTACTTC CASSLDPGSDYEQYF
few TRBJ2-2 TRBV9 . 16 TGTGCCAGCAGCGTAGAAGGGGTTTGGGACACCGGGGAGCTGTTTTTT CASSVEGVWDTGELFF
. TRBJ1-1 TRBV18 TRBD1 14 TGTGCCAGCTCACGGGACAGCAGGAACACTGAAGCTTTCTTT CASSRDSRNTEAFF
. TRBJ1-4 TRBV7-9 TRBD1 15 TGTGCCAGCAGCTTAGGGTCAGGGGGCGGTGAAAAACTGTTTTTT CASSLGSGGGEKLFF
few TRBJ2-5 TRBV5-6 . 13 TGTGCCAGCAGACTCGGGACAACAGAGACCCAGTACTTC CASRLGTTETQYF
. TRBJ2-3 TRBV29-1 TRBD2 14 TGCAGCGTGCGGCGGGGGGAGAGCACAGATACGCAGTATTTT CSVRRGESTDTQYF
few TRBJ1-5 TRBV15 . 15 TGTGCCACCAGCTCCGCACCAGCGGGCCATCAGCCCCAGCATTTT CATSSAPAGHQPQHF
. TRBJ2-7 TRBV27 TRBD2 14 TGTGCCAGCAGCAAACTAGCGGGAAGATACGAGCAGTACTTC CASSKLAGRYEQYF
. TRBJ2-7 TRBV21-1 . 17 TGTGCCAGCAGCAGGGGACTAGCGGGAGGTCTTTCCTACGAGCAGTACTTC CASSRGLAGGLSYEQYF
. TRBJ2-7 TRBV14 TRBD1 15 TGTGCCAGCAGCCTACTCGGACAGGGTTTAGGGGAGCAGTACTTC CASSLLGQGLGEQYF
. TRBJ2-7 TRBV11-3 . 16 TGTGCCAGCAGCCCCCGACTTCACGGAAGGAACGACGAGCAGTACTTC CASSPRLHGRNDEQYF
once TRBJ2-3 TRBV19 . 14 TGTGCCAGTAAACGGCGGCAGCGCACAGATACGCAGTATTTT CASKRRQRTDTQYF